The 7 T cell receptor beta chains given below trace back to one sample, sequenced in a study of cytomegalovirus exposure and HLA in healthy donors. The PCR had 60 Vbeta and 13 Jbeta primers. Only in-frame clones appear in the TCRdb table, and some are missing; sequencing was by immunoSEQ multiplex PCR. The sample lists 150,000 to 200,000 clones, approximately 88% occurring once. Sequenced: PBMCs. These receptors were collected from a boy aged 10-17 years in good health and CMV-seronegative.

CDR3 sequence (DNA): TGTGCCAGCAGCTCTAAGCTCAACCCTGGAAACACCATATATTTT. Translated: CASSSKLNPGNTIYF. V gene TRBV7-2 combines with J gene TRBJ1-3, with unresolved D. CDR3 length: 15 amino acids. Looked up from germline, CDR1 is SGHTA and CDR2 is FQGNSA. The V gene lost 4 bases and the J gene lost 2 bases, with 12 bases spanning the gap.

CDR3 DNA sequence: TGTGCCAGCAGCTTTGGAGGGAACCGGTACCAAGAGACCCAGTACTTC. Translated: CASSFGGNRYQETQYF. The chain carries TRBV7-9 and TRBJ2-5; weak D call: TRBD2 (6 bases). Germline-derived CDR1 and CDR2 are SEHNR and FQNEAQ (reference sequence). The germline V and J ends were trimmed by 3 bases and 0 bases, with 14 bases remaining between them. CDR3 length equals 16 residues.

This chain links TRBV29-1 with TRBJ1-4; 9 positions match TRBD1. Germline lookup yields CDR1 SQVTM and CDR2 ANQGSEA. Losses at the gene ends were 5 bases for V and 5 bases for J; bases not matched to a gene: 6. The length of the CDR3 is 14 residues. The CDR3 DNA follows: TGCAGCGTTCCGGACAGGGGACACAATGAAAAACTGTTTTTT. It is translated as CSVPDRGHNEKLFF.

This sequence joins TRBV12-5 and TRBJ1-5, with D possibly TRBD1 on 6 matching bases. Trimming took 2 bases from V and 6 from J, leaving 8 bases between them. The V gene's germline CDR1 is LGHNT and CDR2 FRNRAP. The CDR3 spans 13 residues. CDR3 nucleotide sequence: TGTGCTAGTGGTTTGACAGGGTCTCAGCCCCAGCATTTT. It is translated as CASGLTGSQPQHF.

The chain joins TRBV7-9 to TRBJ2-7; tentative D call: TRBD1 (6 bases). From germline, CDR1 is SEHNR and CDR2 FQNEAQ (reference sequence). The CDR3 contains 14 residues. Trimming shortened V by 3 bases and J by 7 bases, and 16 bases separated the two germline ends. In DNA, the CDR3 is TGTGCCAGCAGCTTTGATGGACGACAGGTTGAGCAGTACTTC. This encodes CASSFDGRQVEQYF. Full variable domain (remainder filled in from reference TRBV7-9 and TRBJ2-7): DTGVSQNPRHKITKRGQNVTFRCDPISEHNRLYWYRQTLGQGPEFLTYFQNEAQLEKSRLLSDRFSAERPKGSFSTLEIQRTEQGDSAMYLCASSFDGRQVEQYFGPGTRLTVT.

The J gene is TRBJ2-6, the V gene TRBV9; 7 nucleotides agree with TRBD2. Germline CDR1 SGDLS, CDR2 YYNGEE. This CDR3 has 16 residues. Trimming removed 3 bases from V and 0 bases from J; junction bases left unmatched: 3. For the CDR3, the DNA is TGTGCCAGCAGCGGGGGGGGAGGCTCTGGGGCCAACGTCCTGACTTTC. Translation gives CASSGGGGSGANVLTF.

The chain couples TRBV7-9 to TRBJ2-7; 12 bases agree with TRBD1. Per the germline V gene, CDR1 is SEHNR and CDR2 is FQNEAQ (reference sequence). J gave up 4 bases and V 4 bases, and 5 bases lay outside the gene matches. CDR3 length equals 15 residues. The DNA of the CDR3 is TGTGCCAGCAGCTCCCGGGACAGGGGGCCTTACGAGCAGTACTTC. It encodes CASSSRDRGPYEQYF.